Presented here are 2 T cell receptor beta chains from one specimen sequenced in a study of blood T cell repertoires in COVID-19. Repertoires were generated with immunoSEQ multiplex PCR, while TCRdb's copy carries only in-frame clones and drops some. Among 50,000 to 70,000 clones, 60% to 85% were seen once, and the ten largest hold less than 25%. The sequencing input was peripheral blood. These TCRs come from a man aged 50 or older with active or convalescent COVID-19.

The chain is built from TRBV9 and TRBJ1-2; 12 nucleotides line up with TRBD1. The CDR3 is 15 amino acids. Germline V lookup: CDR1 SGDLS, CDR2 YYNGEE. The ends lost 0 bases at V and 7 bases at J; junction bases unmatched: 4. The CDR3 region is CASSVVGTGGSGYTF. The CDR3 region has the DNA TGTGCCAGCAGCGTAGTAGGGACAGGGGGCAGTGGCTACACCTTC.

This clone has a count of ten or more. V is TRBV11-2 and J is TRBJ1-2, with 7 bases identical to TRBD1. CDR3 length: 17 residues. Trimming cost V 0 bases and J 3 bases; bases outside gene matches: 10. CDR1 is SGHAT and CDR2 is FQNNGV in the germline V gene. CDR3 region: CASSLDRGEGAYYGYTF. CDR3 in DNA: TGTGCCAGCAGCTTAGATCGGGGAGAGGGGGCATACTATGGCTACACCTTC.